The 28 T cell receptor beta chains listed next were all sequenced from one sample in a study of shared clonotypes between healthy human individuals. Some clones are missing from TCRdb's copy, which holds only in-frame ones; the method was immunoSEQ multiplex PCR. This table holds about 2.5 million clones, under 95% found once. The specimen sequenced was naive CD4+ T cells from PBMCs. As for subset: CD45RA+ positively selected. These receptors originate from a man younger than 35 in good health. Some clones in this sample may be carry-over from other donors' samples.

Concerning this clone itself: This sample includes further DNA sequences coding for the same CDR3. The CDR3 region has the DNA TGCAGCGTTGAAGGCGGAGGCAGGGGCACAGATACGCAGTATTTT. Translation gives CSVEGGGRGTDTQYF. The rearrangement uses TRBV29-1 and TRBJ2-3; the D gene could be TRBD1 or TRBD2 (5 bases each). Germline-derived CDR1 and CDR2 are SQVTM and ANQGSEA. The CDR3 sequence is 15 residues long. V was clipped by 1 base and J by 1 base, with 12 bases between them.

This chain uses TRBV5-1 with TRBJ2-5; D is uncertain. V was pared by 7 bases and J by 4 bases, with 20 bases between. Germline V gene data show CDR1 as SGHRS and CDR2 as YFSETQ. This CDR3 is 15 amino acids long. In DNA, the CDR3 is TGCGCCAGCCAGCAAGCGTGGTCGGTAAGAGAGACCCAGTACTTC. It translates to CASQQAWSVRETQYF.

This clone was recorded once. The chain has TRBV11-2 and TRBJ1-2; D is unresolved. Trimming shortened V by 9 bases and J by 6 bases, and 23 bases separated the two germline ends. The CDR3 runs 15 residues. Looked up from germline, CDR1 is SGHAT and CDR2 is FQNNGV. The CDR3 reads CASRAAGPQMDGYTF. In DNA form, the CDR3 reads TGTGCCAGTCGAGCCGCGGGTCCTCAAATGGATGGCTACACCTTC.

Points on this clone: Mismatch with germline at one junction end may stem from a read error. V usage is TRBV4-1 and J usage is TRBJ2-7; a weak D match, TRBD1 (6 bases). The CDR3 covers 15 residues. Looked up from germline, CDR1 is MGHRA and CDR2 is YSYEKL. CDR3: CASNQVQGRAYEQYF. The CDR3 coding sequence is TGCGCCAGCAACCAAGTACAGGGCCGGGCCTACGAGCAGTACTTC.

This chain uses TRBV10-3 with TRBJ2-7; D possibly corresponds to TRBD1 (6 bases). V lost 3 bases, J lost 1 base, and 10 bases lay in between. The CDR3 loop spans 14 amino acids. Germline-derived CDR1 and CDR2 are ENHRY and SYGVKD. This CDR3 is CAISERTESYEQYF. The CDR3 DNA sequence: TGTGCCATCAGTGAACGGACAGAGTCCTACGAGCAGTACTTC.

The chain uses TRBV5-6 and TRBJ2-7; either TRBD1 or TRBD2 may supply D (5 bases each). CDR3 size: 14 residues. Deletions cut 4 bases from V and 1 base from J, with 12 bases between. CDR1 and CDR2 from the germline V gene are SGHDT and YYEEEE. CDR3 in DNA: TGTGCCAGCAGCGAGAGGGACGGATCCTACGAGCAGTACTTC. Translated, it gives CASSERDGSYEQYF.

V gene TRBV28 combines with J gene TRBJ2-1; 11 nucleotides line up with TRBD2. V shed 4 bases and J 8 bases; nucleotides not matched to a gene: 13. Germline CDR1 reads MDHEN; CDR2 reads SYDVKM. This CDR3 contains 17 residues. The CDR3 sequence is CASSSELAGVPPDEQFF. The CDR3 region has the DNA TGTGCCAGCAGTTCCGAACTAGCGGGAGTACCCCCGGATGAGCAGTTCTTC. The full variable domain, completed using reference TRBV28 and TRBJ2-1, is DVKVTQSSRYLVKRTGEKVFLECVQDMDHENMFWYRQDPGLGLRLIYFSYDVKMKEKGDIPEGYSVSREKKERFSLILESASTNQTSMYLCASSSELAGVPPDEQFFGPGTRLTVL.

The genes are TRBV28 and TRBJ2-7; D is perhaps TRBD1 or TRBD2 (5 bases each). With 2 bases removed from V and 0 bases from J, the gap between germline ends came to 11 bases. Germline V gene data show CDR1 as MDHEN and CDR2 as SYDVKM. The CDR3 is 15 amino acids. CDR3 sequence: CASSLARGFSYEQYF. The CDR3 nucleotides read TGTGCCAGCAGTTTAGCCCGGGGCTTCTCCTACGAGCAGTACTTC.

As DNA, the CDR3 is TGTGCCAGCAGCCAAACCCCGGGACCTCAGCCCCAGCATTTT. Protein: CASSQTPGPQPQHF. This chain joins TRBV7-2 and TRBJ1-5, with a tentative D call TRBD1 (5 bases). Germline loops: CDR1 SGHTA, CDR2 FQGNSA. This CDR3 comprises 14 residues. V lost 5 bases and J lost 6, with 14 bases in between.

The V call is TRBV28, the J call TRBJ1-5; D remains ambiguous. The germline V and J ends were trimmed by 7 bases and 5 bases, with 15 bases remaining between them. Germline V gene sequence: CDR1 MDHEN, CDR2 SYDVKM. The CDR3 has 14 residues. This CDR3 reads CASTQAGQYQPQHF. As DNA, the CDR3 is TGTGCCAGCACCCAAGCGGGCCAGTATCAGCCCCAGCATTTT. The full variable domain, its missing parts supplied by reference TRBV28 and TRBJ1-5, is DVKVTQSSRYLVKRTGEKVFLECVQDMDHENMFWYRQDPGLGLRLIYFSYDVKMKEKGDIPEGYSVSREKKERFSLILESASTNQTSMYLCASTQAGQYQPQHFGDGTRLSIL.

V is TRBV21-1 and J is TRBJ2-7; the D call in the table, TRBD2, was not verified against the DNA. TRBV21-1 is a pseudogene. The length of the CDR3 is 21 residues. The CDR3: CASSKVGGFGSAGVGPYEQYF. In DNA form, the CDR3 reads TGTGCCAGCAGCAAAGTGGGTGGGTTCGGCTCGGCGGGAGTGGGACCCTACGAGCAGTACTTC.

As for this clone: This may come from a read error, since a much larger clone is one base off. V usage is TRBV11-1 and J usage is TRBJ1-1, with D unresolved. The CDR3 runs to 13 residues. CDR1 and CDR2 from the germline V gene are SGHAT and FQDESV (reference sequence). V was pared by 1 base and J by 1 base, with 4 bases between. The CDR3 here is CASSLGQNTEAFF. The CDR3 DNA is TGTGCCAGCAGCTTAGGCCAGAACACTGAAGCTTTCTTT.

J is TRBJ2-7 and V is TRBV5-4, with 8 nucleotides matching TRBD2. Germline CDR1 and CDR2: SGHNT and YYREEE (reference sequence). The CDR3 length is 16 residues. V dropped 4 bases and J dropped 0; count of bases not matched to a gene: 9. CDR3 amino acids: CASSPLSGTLSYEQYF. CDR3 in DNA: TGTGCCAGCAGCCCACTTAGCGGGACACTCTCCTACGAGCAGTACTTC.

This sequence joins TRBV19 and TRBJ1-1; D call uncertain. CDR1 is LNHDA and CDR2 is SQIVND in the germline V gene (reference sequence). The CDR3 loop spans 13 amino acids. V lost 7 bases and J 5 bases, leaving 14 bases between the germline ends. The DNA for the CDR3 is TGTGCCAGTACCTTGGAGTCGAGGACTGAAGCTTTCTTT. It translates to CASTLESRTEAFF.

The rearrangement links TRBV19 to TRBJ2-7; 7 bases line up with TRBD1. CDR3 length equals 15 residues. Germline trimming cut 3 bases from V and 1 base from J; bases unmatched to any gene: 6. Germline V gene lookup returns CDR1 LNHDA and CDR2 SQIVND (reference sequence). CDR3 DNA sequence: TGTGCCAGTAGTATGGATCACAGGGGTTCCTACGAGCAGTACTTC. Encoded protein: CASSMDHRGSYEQYF.

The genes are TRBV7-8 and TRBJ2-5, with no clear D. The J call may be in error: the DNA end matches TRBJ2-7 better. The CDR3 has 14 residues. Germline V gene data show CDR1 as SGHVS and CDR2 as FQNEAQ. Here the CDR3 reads CASSPWQSSYEQYF. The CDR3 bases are TGTGCCAGCAGCCCCTGGCAGTCCTCCTACGAGCAGTACTTC.

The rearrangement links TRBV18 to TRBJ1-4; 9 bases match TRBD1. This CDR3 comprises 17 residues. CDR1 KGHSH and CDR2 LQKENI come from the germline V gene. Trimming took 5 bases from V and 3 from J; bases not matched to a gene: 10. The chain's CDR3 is CASSSTQGAFANEKLFF. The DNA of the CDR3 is TGTGCCAGCTCATCGACACAGGGGGCGTTTGCTAATGAAAAACTGTTTTTT.

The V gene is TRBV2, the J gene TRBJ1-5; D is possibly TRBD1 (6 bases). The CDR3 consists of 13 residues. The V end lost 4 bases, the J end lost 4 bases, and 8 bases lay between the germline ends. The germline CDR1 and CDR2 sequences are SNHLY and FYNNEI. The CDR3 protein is CASSGTENQPQHF. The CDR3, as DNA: TGTGCCAGCAGTGGGACAGAGAATCAGCCCCAGCATTTT.

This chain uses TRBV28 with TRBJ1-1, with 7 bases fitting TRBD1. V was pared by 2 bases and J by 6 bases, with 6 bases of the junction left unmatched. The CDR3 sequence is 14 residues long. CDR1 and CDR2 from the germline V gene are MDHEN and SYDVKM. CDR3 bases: TGTGCCAGCAGTTTAAACAGACAGGGCGCTGAAGCTTTCTTT. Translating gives CASSLNRQGAEAFF.

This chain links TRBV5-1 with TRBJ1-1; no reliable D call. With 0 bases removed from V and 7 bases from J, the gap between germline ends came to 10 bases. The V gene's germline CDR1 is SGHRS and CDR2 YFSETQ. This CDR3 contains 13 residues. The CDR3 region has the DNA TGCGCCAGCAGCTTGGGAGGGCAATATGAAGCTTTCTTT. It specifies CASSLGGQYEAFF.

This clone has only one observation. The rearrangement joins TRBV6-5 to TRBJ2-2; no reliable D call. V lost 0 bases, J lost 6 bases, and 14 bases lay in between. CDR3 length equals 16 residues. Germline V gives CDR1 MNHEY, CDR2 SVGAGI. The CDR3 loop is CASSYSNDLQSGELFF. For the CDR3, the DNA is TGTGCCAGCAGTTACTCGAACGACTTACAATCCGGGGAGCTGTTTTTT.

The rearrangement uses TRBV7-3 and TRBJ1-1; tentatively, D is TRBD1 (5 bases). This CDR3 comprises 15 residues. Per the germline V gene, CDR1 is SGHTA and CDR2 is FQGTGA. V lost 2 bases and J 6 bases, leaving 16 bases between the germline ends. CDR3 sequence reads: CASSLGASRSSEAFF. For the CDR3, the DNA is TGTGCCAGCAGCTTAGGGGCAAGCCGCTCATCTGAAGCTTTCTTT.

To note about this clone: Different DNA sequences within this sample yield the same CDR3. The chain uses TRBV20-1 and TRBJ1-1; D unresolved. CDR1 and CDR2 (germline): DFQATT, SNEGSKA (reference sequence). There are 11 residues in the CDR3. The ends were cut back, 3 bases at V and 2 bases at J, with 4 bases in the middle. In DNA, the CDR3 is TGCAGTGCTAGGCCTAACACTGAAGCTTTCTTT. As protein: CSARPNTEAFF.

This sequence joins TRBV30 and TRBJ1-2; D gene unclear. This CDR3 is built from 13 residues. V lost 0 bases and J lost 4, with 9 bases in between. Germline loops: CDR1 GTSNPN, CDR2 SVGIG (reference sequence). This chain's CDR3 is CAWSVPPSYGYTF. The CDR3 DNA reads TGTGCCTGGAGTGTACCCCCGTCCTATGGCTACACCTTC.

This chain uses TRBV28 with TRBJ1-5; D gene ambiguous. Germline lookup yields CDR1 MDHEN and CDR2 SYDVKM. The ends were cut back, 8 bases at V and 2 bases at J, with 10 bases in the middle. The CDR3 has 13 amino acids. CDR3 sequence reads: CASEPMGNQPQHF. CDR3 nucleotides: TGTGCCAGCGAGCCGATGGGCAATCAGCCCCAGCATTTT. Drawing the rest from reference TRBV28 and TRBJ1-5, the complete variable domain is DVKVTQSSRYLVKRTGEKVFLECVQDMDHENMFWYRQDPGLGLRLIYFSYDVKMKEKGDIPEGYSVSREKKERFSLILESASTNQTSMYLCASEPMGNQPQHFGDGTRLSIL.

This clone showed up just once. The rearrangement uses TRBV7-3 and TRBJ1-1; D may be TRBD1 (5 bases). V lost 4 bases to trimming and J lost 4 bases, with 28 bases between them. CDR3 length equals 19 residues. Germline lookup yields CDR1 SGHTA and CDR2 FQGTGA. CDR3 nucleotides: TGTGCCAGCAGCTCTAACCGGGGTCGGGGGACCTTCGGGGGCACTGAAGCTTTCTTT. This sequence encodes CASSSNRGRGTFGGTEAFF.

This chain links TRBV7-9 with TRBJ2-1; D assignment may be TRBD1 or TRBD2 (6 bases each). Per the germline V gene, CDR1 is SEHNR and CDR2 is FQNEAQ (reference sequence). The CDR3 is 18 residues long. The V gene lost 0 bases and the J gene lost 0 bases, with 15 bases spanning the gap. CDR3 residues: CASSLAGRQGPSYNEQFF. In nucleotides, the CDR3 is TGTGCCAGCAGCTTAGCGGGGAGGCAGGGGCCCTCCTACAATGAGCAGTTCTTC.

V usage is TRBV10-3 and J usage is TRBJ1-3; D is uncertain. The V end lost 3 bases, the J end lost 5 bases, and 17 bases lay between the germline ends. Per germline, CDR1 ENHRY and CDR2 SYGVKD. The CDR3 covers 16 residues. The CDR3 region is CAISDHDARRRNTIYF. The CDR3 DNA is TGTGCCATCAGTGACCACGACGCGCGCCGGCGAAACACCATATATTTT.